This T cell receptor beta chain was identified in a study of blood T cell repertoires in COVID-19. Libraries were prepared by immunoSEQ multiplex PCR; TCRdb keeps only in-frame clonotypes and omits some of them. The top ten clones hold 4.6% of a sample with around 100,000 clones, around 89% of them seen once. Looked up from germline, CDR1 is SEHNR and CDR2 is FQNEAQ (reference sequence). This CDR3 has 12 residues. The junction had 2 bases not matched to a gene; V was cut back by 7 bases and J by 3 bases. The chain couples TRBV7-9 to TRBJ2-7; 8 bases line up with TRBD1. Sequencing used peripheral blood. The TCR comes from a woman in her fifties or sixties with acute or convalescent COVID-19. Here the CDR3 reads CASMDRDYEQYF. The CDR3 coding sequence is TGTGCCAGCATGGACAGGGACTACGAGCAGTACTTC.